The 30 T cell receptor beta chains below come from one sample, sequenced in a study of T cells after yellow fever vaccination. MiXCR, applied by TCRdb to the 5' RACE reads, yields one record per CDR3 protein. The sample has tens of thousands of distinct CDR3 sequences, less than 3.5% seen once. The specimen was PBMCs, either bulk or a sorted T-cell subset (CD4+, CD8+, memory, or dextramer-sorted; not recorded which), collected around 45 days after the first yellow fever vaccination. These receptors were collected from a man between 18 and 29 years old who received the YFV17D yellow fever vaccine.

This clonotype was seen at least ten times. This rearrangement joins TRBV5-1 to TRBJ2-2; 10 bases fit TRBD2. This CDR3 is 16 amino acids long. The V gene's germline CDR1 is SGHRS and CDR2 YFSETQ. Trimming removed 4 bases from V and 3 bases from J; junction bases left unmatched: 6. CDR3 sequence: CASSRTSGEYTGELFF. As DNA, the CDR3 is TGCGCCAGCAGCCGGACTAGCGGAGAATACACCGGGGAGCTGTTTTTT.

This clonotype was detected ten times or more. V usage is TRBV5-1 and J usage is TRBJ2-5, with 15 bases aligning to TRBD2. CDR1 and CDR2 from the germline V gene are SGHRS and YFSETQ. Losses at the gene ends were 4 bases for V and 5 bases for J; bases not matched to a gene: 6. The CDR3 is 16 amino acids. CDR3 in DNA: TGCGCCAGCAGCCGGGATGGACTAGCGGGGGGGGAGACCCAGTACTTC. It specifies CASSRDGLAGGETQYF. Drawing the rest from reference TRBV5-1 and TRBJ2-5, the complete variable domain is KAGVTQTPRYLIKTRGQQVTLSCSPISGHRSVSWYQQTPGQGLQFLFEYFSETQRNKGNFPGRFSGRQFSNSRSEMNVSTLELGDSALYLCASSRDGLAGGETQYFGPGTRLLVL.

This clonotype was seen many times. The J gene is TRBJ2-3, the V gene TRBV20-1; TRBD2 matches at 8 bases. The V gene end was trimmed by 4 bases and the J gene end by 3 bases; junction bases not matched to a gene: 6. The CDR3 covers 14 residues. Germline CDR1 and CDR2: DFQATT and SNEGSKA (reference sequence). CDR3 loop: CSANGGASTDTQYF. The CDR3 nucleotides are TGCAGTGCTAACGGGGGGGCCAGTACAGATACGCAGTATTTT.

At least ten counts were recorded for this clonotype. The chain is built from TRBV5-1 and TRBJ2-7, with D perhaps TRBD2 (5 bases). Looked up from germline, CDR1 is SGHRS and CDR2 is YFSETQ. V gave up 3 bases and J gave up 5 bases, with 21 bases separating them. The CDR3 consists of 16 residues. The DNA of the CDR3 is TGCGCCAGCAGCTCCGGGTTTCGCGGGTGGAGCCACGAGCAGTACTTC. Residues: CASSSGFRGWSHEQYF.

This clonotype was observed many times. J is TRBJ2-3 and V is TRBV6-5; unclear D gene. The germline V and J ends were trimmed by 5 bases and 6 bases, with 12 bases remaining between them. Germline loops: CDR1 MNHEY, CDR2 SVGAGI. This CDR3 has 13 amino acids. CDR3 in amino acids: CASSLPELDTQYF. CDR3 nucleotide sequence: TGTGCCAGCAGTCTACCCGAGTTGGATACGCAGTATTTT.

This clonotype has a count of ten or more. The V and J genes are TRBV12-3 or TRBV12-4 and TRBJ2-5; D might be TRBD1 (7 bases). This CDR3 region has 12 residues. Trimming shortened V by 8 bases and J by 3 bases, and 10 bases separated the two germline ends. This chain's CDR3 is CASAGTEETQYF. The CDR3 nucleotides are TGTGCCAGCGCGGGGACAGAAGAGACCCAGTACTTC.

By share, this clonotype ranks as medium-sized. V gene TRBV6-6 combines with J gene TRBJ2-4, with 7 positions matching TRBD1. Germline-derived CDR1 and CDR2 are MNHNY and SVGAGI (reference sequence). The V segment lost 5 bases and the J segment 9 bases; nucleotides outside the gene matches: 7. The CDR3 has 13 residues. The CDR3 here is CASSRTGTTIQYF. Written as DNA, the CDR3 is TGTGCCAGCAGTAGGACAGGAACAACCATTCAGTACTTC.

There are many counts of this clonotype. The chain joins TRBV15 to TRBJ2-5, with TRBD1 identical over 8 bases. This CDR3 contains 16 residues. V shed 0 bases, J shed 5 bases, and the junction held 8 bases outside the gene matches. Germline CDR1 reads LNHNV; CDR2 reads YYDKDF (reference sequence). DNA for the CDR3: TGTGCCACCAGCAGAGATTCAGGGGGCGCCGGGGAGACCCAGTACTTC. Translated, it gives CATSRDSGGAGETQYF.

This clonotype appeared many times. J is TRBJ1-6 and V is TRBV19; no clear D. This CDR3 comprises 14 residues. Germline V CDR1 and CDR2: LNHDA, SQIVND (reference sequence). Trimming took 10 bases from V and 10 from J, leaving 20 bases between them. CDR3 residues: CATRLLGMGSPLHF. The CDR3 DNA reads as TGTGCCACTCGCCTCCTTGGCATGGGGTCACCCCTCCACTTT.

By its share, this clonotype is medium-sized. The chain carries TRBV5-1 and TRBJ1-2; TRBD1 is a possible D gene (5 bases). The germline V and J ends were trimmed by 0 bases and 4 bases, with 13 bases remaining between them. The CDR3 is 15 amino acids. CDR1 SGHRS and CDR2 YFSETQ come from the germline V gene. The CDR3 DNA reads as TGCGCCAGCAGCTTGGGTCAGGGTACCGTCTATGGCTACACCTTC. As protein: CASSLGQGTVYGYTF.

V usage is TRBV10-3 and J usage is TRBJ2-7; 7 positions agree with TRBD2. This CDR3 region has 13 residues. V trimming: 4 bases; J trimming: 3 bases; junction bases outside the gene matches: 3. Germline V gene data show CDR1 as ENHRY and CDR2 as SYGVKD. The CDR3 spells CAISGEGSYEQYV. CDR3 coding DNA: TGTGCCATCAGTGGGGAGGGGAGCTACGAGCAGTACGTC.

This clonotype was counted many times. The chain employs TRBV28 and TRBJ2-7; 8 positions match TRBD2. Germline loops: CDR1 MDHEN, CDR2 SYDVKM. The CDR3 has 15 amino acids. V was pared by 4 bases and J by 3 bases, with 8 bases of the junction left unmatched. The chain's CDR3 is CASSSPSGGVYEQYV. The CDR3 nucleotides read TGTGCCAGCAGTTCTCCCAGCGGGGGAGTCTACGAGCAGTACGTC.

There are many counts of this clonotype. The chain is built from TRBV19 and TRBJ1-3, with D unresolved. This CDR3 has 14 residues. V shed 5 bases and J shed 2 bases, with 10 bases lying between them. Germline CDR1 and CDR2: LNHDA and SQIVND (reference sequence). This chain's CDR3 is CASSPLNAGNTIYF. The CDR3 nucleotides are TGTGCCAGTAGTCCGCTCAACGCTGGAAACACCATATATTTT.

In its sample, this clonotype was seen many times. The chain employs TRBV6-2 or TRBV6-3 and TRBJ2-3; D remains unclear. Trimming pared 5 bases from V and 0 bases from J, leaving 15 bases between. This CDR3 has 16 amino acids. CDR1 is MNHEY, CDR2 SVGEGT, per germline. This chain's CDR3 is CASSRPPIRSTDTQYF. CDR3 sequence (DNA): TGTGCCAGCAGTCGACCGCCGATCCGAAGCACAGATACGCAGTATTTT.

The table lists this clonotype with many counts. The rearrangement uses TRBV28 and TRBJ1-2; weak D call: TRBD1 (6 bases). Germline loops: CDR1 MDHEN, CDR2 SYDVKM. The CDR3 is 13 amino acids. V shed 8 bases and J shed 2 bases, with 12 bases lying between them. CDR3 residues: CASLPGANYGYTF. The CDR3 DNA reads TGTGCCAGCCTACCGGGGGCGAACTATGGCTACACCTTC.

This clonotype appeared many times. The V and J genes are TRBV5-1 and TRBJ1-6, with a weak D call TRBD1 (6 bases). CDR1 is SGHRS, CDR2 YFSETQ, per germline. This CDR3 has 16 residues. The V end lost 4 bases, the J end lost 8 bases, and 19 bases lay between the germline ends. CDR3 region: CASSVGLTGYYSPLHF. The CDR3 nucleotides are TGCGCCAGCAGCGTTGGGTTGACAGGTTACTATTCACCCCTCCACTTT.

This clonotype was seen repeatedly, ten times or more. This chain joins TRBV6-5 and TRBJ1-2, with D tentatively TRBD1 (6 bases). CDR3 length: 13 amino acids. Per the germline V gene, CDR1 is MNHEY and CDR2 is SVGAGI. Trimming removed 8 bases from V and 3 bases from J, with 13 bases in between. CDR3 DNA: TGTGCCAGCCGCAGGGAGGGGGACTATGGCTACACCTTC. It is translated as CASRREGDYGYTF.

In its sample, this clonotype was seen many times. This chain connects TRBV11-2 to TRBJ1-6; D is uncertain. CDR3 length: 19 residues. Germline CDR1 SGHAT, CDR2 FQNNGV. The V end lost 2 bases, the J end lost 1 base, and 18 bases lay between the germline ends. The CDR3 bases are TGTGCCAGCAGCTTATTAGGAATACGGTCCAGGTCCTATAATTCACCCCTCCACTTT. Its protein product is CASSLLGIRSRSYNSPLHF.

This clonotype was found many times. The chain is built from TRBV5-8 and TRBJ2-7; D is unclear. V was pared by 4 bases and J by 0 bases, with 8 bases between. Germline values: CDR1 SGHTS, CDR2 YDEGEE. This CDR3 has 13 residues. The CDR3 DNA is TGTGCCAGCAGCGGCCTGACCTCCTACGAGCAGTACGTC. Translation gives CASSGLTSYEQYV.

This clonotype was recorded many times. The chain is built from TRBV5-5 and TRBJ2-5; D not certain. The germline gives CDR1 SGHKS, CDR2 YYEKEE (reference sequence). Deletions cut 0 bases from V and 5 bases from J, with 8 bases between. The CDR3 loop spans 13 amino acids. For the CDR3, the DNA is TGTGCCAGCAGCTTGGGAGGCCTGGAGACCCAGTACTTC. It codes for CASSLGGLETQYF.

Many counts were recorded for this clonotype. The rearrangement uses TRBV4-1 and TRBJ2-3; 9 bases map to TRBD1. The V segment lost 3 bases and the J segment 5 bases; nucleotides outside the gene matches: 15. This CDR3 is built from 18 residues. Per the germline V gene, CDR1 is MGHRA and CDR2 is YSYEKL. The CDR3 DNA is TGCGCCAGCAGCCACCAGAAAGCCGGGACAGGGTTTGAAGATACGCAGTATTTT. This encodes CASSHQKAGTGFEDTQYF.

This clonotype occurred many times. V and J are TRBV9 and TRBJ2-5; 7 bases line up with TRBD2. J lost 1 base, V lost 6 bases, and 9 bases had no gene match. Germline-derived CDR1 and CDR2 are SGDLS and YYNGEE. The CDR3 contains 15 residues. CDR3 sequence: CASNPAGTPQETQYF. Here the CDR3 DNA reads TGTGCCAGCAACCCAGCGGGGACTCCCCAAGAGACCCAGTACTTC.

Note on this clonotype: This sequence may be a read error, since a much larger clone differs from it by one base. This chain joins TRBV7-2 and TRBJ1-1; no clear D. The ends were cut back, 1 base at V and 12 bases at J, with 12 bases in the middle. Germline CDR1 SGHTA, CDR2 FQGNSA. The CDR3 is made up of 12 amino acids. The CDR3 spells CASSLVGPVSFF. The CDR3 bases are TGTGCCAGCAGCTTAGTCGGGCCTGTTTCTTTCTTT.

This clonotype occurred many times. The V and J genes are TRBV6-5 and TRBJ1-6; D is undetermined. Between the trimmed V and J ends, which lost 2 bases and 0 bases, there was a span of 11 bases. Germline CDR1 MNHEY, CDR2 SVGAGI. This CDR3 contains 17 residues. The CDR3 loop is CASSYERRFSYNSPLHF. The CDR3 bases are TGTGCCAGCAGTTACGAGCGACGGTTCTCCTATAATTCACCCCTCCACTTT.

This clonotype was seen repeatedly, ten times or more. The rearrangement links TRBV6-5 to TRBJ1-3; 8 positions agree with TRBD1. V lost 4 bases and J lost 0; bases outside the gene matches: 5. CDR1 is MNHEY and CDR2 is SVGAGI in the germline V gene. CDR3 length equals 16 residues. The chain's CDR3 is CASSFRDRTSGNTIYF. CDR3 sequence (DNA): TGTGCCAGCAGTTTCCGGGACAGGACCTCTGGAAACACCATATATTTT.

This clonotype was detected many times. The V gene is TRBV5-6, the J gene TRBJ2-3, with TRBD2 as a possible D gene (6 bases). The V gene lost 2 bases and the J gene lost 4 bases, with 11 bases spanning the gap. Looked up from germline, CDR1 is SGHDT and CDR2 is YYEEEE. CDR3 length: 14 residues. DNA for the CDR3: TGTGCCAGCAGCTTTTGGCGGGGCCCAGATACGCAGTATTTT. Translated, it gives CASSFWRGPDTQYF.

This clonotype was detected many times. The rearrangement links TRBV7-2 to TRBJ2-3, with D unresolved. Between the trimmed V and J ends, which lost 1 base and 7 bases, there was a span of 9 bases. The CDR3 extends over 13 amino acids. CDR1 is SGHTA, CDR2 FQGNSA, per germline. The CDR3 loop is CASSLEAENTQYF. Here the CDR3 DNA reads TGTGCCAGCAGCTTAGAAGCCGAAAATACGCAGTATTTT.

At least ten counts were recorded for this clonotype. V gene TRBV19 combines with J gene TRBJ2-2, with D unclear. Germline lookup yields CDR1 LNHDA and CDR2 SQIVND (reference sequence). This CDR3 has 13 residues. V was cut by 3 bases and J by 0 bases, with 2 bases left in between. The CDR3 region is CASSITNTGELFF. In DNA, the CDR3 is TGTGCCAGTAGTATTACGAACACCGGGGAGCTGTTTTTT.

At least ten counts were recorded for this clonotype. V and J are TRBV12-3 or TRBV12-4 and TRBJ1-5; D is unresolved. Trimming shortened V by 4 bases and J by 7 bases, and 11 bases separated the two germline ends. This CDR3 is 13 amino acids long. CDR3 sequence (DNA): TGTGCCAGCAGTTCCCCACTTGGGCAGCCCCAGCATTTT. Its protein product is CASSSPLGQPQHF.

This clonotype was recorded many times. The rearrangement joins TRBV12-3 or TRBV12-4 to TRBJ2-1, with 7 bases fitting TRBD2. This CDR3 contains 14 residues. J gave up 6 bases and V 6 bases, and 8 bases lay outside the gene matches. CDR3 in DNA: TGTGCCAGCAGGGAAAAACTAGCGATCAATGAGCAGTTCTTC. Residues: CASREKLAINEQFF.